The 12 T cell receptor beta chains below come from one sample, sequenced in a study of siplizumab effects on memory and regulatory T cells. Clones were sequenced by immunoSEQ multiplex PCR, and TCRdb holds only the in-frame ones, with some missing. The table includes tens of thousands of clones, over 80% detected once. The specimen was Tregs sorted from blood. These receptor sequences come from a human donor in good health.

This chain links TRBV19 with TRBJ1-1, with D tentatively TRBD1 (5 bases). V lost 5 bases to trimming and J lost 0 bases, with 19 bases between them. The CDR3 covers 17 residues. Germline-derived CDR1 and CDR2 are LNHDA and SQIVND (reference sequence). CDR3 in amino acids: CASSFPSGRRMNTEAFF. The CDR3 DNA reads TGTGCCAGTAGTTTCCCGTCGGGACGGCGAATGAACACTGAAGCTTTCTTT.

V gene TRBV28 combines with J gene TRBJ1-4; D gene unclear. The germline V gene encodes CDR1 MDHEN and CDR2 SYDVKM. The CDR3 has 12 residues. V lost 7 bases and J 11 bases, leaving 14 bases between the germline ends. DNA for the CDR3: TGTGCCAGCAACGAGGGTAGTGATAAACTGTTTTTT. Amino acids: CASNEGSDKLFF.

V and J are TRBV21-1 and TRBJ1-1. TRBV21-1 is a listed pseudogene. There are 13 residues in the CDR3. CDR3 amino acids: CASSNPFYTEAFF. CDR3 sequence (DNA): TGTGCCAGCAGCAACCCGTTTTACACTGAAGCTTTCTTT.

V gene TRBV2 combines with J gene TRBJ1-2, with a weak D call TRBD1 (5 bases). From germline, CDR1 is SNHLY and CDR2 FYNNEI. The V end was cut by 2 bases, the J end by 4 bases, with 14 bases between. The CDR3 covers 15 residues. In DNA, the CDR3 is TGTGCCAGCAGTGAAACCCGGAGCCAGGGCTATGGCTACACCTTC. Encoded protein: CASSETRSQGYGYTF. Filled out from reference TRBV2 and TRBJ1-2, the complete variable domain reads EPEVTQTPSHQVTQMGQEVILRCVPISNHLYFYWYRQILGQKVEFLVSFYNNEISEKSEIFDDQFSVERPDGSNFTLKIRSTKLEDSAMYFCASSETRSQGYGYTFGSGTRLTVV.

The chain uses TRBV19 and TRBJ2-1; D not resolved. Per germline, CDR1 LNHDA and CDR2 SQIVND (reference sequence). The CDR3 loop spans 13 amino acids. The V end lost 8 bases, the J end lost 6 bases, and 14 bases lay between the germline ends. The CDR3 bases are TGTGCCAGTCGGGTAGACGGTGGCAATGAGCAGTTCTTC. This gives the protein CASRVDGGNEQFF.

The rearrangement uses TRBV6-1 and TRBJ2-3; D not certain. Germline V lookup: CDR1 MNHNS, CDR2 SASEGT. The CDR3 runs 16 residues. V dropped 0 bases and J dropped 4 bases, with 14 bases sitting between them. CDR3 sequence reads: CASSEALGGWADTQYF. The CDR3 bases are TGTGCCAGCAGTGAAGCGCTGGGCGGCTGGGCAGATACGCAGTATTTT.

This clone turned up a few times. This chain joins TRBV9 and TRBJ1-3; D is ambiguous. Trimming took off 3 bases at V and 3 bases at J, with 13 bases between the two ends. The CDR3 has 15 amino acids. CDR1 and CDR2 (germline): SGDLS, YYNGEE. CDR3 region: CASSASNRVGNTIYF. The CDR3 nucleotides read TGTGCCAGCAGCGCCAGTAACCGGGTTGGAAACACCATATATTTT.

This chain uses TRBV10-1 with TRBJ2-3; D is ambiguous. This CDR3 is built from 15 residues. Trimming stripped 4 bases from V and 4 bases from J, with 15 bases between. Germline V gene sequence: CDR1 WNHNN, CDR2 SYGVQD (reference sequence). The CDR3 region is CASSARILRPDTQYF. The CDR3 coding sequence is TGCGCCAGCAGTGCCCGGATTTTGAGGCCAGATACGCAGTATTTT.

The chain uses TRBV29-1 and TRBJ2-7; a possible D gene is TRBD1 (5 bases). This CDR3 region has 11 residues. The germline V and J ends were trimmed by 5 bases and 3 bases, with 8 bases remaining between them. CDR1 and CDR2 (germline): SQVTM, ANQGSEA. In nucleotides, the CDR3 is TGCAGCGTTCAAAGGGGCTACGAGCAGTACTTC. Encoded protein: CSVQRGYEQYF.

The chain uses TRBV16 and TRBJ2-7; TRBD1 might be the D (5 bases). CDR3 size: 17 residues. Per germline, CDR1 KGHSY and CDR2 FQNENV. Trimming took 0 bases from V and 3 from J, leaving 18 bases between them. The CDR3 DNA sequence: TGTGCCAGCAGCCAATCACTAAGGACACCCCTAGACTACGAGCAGTACTTC. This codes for CASSQSLRTPLDYEQYF. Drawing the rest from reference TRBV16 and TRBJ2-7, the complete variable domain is GEEVAQTPKHLVRGEGQKAKLYCAPIKGHSYVFWYQQVLKNEFKFLISFQNENVFDETGMPKERFSAKCLPNSPCSLEIQATKLEDSAVYFCASSQSLRTPLDYEQYFGPGTRLTVT.

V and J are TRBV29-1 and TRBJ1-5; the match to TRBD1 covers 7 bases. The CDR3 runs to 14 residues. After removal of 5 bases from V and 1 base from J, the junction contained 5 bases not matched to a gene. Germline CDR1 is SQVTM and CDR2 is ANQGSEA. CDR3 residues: CSVSQGLSNQPQHF. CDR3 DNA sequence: TGCAGCGTTTCACAGGGGCTGAGCAATCAGCCCCAGCATTTT.

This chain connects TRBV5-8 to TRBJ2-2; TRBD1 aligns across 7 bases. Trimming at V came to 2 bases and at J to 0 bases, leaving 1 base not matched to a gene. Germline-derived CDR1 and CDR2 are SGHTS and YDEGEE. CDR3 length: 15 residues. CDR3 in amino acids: CASSFGTANTGELFF. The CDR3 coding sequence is TGTGCCAGCAGCTTTGGGACAGCGAACACCGGGGAGCTGTTTTTT.